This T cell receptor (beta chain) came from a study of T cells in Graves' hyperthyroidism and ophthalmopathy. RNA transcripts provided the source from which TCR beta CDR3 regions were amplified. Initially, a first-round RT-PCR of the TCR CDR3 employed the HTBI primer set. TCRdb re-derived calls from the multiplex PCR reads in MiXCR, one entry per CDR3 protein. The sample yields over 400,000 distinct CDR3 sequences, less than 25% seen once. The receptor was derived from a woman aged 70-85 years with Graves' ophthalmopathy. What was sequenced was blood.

CDR3 protein: CSASYPGGSTDTQYF. CDR3 sequence (DNA): TGCAGTGCTAGTTACCCGGGAGGGAGTACAGATACGCAGTATTTT. This chain connects TRBV20-1 to TRBJ2-3; TRBD2 matches at 8 bases. This CDR3 is built from 15 residues. In germline, CDR1 is DFQATT, CDR2 SNEGSKA (reference sequence). V was clipped by 3 bases and J by 3 bases; unmatched bases: 8.